This entry concerns a single T cell receptor (beta chain). This clone has just a few counts. The target of this receptor is not known. No quality values exist for individual bases; no much larger clone is one base distant. The data were taken from a study of Ad26.COV2.S vaccination and SARS-CoV-2 variants (dated by TCRdb to the early 2020s). Notes on the research overall: Donors in the vaccine arm were drawn from COV1001, a phase I-IIa trial of Ad26.COV2.S in healthy adults that was multicentre, randomized, double-blind and placebo-controlled. Ad26.COV2.S was given intramuscularly at 5x10^10 or 1x10^11 viral particles, as a single shot or as two shots 56 days apart. Sequencing of the TCRbeta repertoire served to evaluate the specificity and breadth of SARS-CoV-2-reactive T cell receptors following Ad26.COV2.S vaccination. A total of around 32 samples were included in the TCR-sequenced set, comprising around 20 Ad26.COV2.S vaccine recipients, 5 placebo recipients and 8 SARS-CoV-2 convalescent individuals. Trial participants were randomized into five groups of five, in which low-dose or high-dose Ad26.COV2.S was given once or twice, or placebo was given on both occasions. Blinding of investigators to trial group allocation was maintained during experiments and outcome assessment. Overall study results and their limits: The authors noted that total T cell responses may have been underestimated by the TCR breadth and depth analyses. After vaccination, substantial breadth of spike-specific CD8+ and CD4+ T cell responses was reported. Vaccine and placebo recipients had similar non-spike TCR breadth, a finding consistent with the vaccine containing only spike. The study lacked the statistical power to compare responses across vaccine doses or regimens. Higher spike-specific TCR breadth was observed in Ad26.COV2.S recipients than in placebo recipients (P = 0.0014).

TCRbeta CDR3 regions were sequenced with the immunoSEQ Assay. After extraction, genomic DNA underwent amplification by bias-controlled multiplex PCR, followed by high-throughput sequencing. In the authors' own workflow: Collapsing and filtering of sequences were performed to quantify the absolute abundance of each unique TCRbeta CDR3 region. T cell fraction was estimated by normalization of TCRbeta template counts to usable DNA, with usable DNA being measured through amplification of reference genes present in all nucleated cells. Repertoire TCRs were annotated as SARS-CoV-2-specific by exact matching of V gene, CDR3 amino acid sequence and J gene to a known reactive TCR set. MIRA supplied the reference SARS-CoV-2 TCR set, which was filtered for enrichment in COVID-19-positive ImmuneCODE repertoires so that public or cross-reactive TCRs were removed. Drawing on the MIRA antigens, annotated TCRs were analysed further at the level of specific ORF or position within ORF. Depth was the summed frequency of annotated unique rearrangements, while breadth was defined as annotated unique rearrangements over total unique productive rearrangements. Two-sided Wilcoxon rank-sum tests were applied when comparing TCR breadth between groups. TCRdb re-hosts the immuneACCESS table, in-frame sequences only. Its copies lack some clones; in the studies checked, an unresolved V gene accounts for under half of them, and the cause for the rest is not known. The DNA gave D and trimming, while V, J and clone size come from that table. This sample has about 350,000 clones in its table, and around 86% of those were observed once. The ten largest clones capture roughly 3.6% of the sample.

Reading the label with the study, this specimen's treatment or condition is: 15 to 20 received Ad26.COV2.S at low or high dose, single or two shots; a few received placebo; per-sample allocation not given. Repertoires of vaccine and placebo recipients were sequenced from samples collected on day 63 after the first injection. Between 29 July and 7 August 2020, Cohort 1b enrolled around 24 adults aged 18-55 years at one site in Boston, USA. Ad26.COV2.S was a replication-incompetent adenovirus type 26 vector that expressed a prefusion-stabilized SARS-CoV-2 spike protein derived from the original Wuhan strain. Its CDR3 holds 14 amino acids, cysteine through phenylalanine. The only DNA kept is the CDR3, 42 bases in frame from the first base. From the germline V gene, CDR1 is SGHRS and CDR2 is YFSETQ. Relative to germline, V is missing 1 base and J is missing 2 bases, with 3 bases of the junction outside any gene match.

The rearranged chain carries TRBV5-1 and TRBJ2-7; the central 7 bases match TRBD1. This TCR was recovered from a person between 18 and 59 years old who received the Ad26.COV2.S COVID-19 vaccine or a placebo. The starting material was peripheral blood, obtained in a trial of Ad26.COV2.S vaccine versus placebo. The DNA sequence follows: TGCGCCAGCAGCTTGACAGGGGTCACCTACGAGCAGTACTTC. This sequence encodes CASSLTGVTYEQYF. The CDR3 plus the reference TRBV5-1 and TRBJ2-7 genes for the other parts give the full variable domain: KAGVTQTPRYLIKTRGQQVTLSCSPISGHRSVSWYQQTPGQGLQFLFEYFSETQRNKGNFPGRFSGRQFSNSRSEMNVSTLELGDSALYLCASSLTGVTYEQYFGPGTRLTVT.